The rows below give T cell receptor beta chains drawn from one sample of a study of cytomegalovirus exposure and HLA in healthy donors. Method: immunoSEQ multiplex PCR; TCRdb's copy keeps in-frame clones and lacks some. Its table records some 200,000 clones. Sequences were obtained from PBMCs. The receptors come from a young woman in good health and CMV-seropositive. CDR3s include the opening cysteine and the closing phenylalanine or tryptophan. Each record gives: CDR3 length, J gene, D gene, V gene, CDR3 DNA, CDR3 protein. The D gene is left open where the match is weak.

CDR3 length: 15
J gene: TRBJ2-7
D gene: TRBD2
V gene: TRBV6-5
CDR3 DNA: TGTGCCAGCAGTTATGGGTCTAGCGGGCTTTACGAGCAGTACTTC
CDR3 protein: CASSYGSSGLYEQYF

CDR3 length: 14
J gene: TRBJ2-5
D gene: TRBD1
V gene: TRBV9
CDR3 DNA: TGTGCCAGCAGCCGGACAGGGGGCGGGGAGACCCAGTACTTC
CDR3 protein: CASSRTGGGETQYF

CDR3 length: 11
J gene: TRBJ1-2
D gene: TRBD1
V gene: TRBV29-1
CDR3 DNA: TGCAGCGTGGGACAGGGCTATGGCTACACCTTC
CDR3 protein: CSVGQGYGYTF

CDR3 length: 15
J gene: TRBJ1-5
D gene: NA
V gene: TRBV7-2
CDR3 DNA: TGTGCCAGCAGCTCCACAGGGTCCCCTAATCAGCCCCAGCATTTT
CDR3 protein: CASSSTGSPNQPQHF

CDR3 length: 13
J gene: TRBJ2-5
D gene: TRBD2
V gene: TRBV30
CDR3 DNA: TGTGCCTGGACCACTAGCGGAGGAGAGACCCAGTACTTC
CDR3 protein: CAWTTSGGETQYF

CDR3 length: 13
J gene: TRBJ1-3
D gene: NA
V gene: TRBV6-5
CDR3 DNA: TGTGCCAGTAGGCAGACTTCTGGAAACACCATATATTTT
CDR3 protein: CASRQTSGNTIYF

CDR3 length: 15
J gene: TRBJ2-2
D gene: NA
V gene: TRBV9
CDR3 DNA: TGTGCCAGCAGCGTAGGTGGCGGGGTCACCGGGGAGCTGTTTTTT
CDR3 protein: CASSVGGGVTGELFF

CDR3 length: 18
J gene: TRBJ1-6
D gene: TRBD1
V gene: TRBV11-3
CDR3 DNA: TGTGCCAGCAGCTTAGAAGCATGGGGACAGCCGAATAATTCACCCCTCCACTTT
CDR3 protein: CASSLEAWGQPNNSPLHF

CDR3 length: 13
J gene: TRBJ2-7
D gene: TRBD1
V gene: TRBV9
CDR3 DNA: TGTGCCAGCAGCGCTGGACAGGGGAGCGAGCAGTACTTC
CDR3 protein: CASSAGQGSEQYF

CDR3 length: 15
J gene: TRBJ2-1
D gene: TRBD1
V gene: TRBV6-4
CDR3 DNA: TGTGCCAGCAGTGTGGCAGGGGGCCCCTACAATGAGCAGTTCTTC
CDR3 protein: CASSVAGGPYNEQFF

CDR3 length: 15
J gene: TRBJ1-2
D gene: TRBD1
V gene: TRBV7-9
CDR3 DNA: TGTGCCAGCAGCGCGAAGGACAGGTACGACTATGGCTACACCTTC
CDR3 protein: CASSAKDRYDYGYTF